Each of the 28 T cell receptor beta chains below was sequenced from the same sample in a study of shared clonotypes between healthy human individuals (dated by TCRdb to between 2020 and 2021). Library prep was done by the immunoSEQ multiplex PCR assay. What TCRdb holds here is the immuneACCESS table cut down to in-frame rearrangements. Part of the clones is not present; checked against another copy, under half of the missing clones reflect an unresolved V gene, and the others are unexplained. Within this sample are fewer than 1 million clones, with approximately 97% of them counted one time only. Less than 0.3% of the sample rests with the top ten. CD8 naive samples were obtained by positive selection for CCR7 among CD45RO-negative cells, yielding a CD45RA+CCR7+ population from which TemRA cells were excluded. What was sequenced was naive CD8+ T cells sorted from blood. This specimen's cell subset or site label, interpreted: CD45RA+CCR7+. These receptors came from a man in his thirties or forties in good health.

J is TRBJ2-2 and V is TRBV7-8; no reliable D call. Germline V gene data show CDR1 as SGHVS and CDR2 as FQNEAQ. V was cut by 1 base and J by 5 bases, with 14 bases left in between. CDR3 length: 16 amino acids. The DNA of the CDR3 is TGTGCCAGCAGCTTAGGGCTTGGCCGGCGAACCGGGGAGCTGTTTTTT. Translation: CASSLGLGRRTGELFF.

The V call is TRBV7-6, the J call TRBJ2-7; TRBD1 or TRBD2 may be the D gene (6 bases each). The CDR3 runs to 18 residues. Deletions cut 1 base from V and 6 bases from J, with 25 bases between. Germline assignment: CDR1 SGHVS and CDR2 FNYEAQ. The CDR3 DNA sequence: TGTGCCAGCAGCTTAGTAGTGGGGGGCCGGGACGCATGGGGCGAGCAGTACTTC. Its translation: CASSLVVGGRDAWGEQYF.

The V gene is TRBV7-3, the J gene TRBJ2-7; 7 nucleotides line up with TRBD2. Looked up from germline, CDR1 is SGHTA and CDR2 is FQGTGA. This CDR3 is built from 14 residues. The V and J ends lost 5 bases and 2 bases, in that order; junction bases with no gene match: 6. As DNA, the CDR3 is TGTGCCAGCAGCCCTAGCGGCTTACCCTACGAGCAGTACTTC. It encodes CASSPSGLPYEQYF.

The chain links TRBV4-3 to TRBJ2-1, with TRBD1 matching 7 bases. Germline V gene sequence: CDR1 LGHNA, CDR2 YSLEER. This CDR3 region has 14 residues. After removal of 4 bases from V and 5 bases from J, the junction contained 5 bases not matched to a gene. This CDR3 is CASSLQGTDNEQFF. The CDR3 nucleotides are TGCGCCAGCAGCCTACAAGGGACAGACAATGAGCAGTTCTTC.

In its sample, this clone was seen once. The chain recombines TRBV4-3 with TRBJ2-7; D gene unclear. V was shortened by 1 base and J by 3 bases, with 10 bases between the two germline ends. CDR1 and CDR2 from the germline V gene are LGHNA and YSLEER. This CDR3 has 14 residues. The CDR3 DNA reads TGCGCCAGCAGCCAAGGGGTGTCCCTCTACGAGCAGTACTTC. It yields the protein CASSQGVSLYEQYF.

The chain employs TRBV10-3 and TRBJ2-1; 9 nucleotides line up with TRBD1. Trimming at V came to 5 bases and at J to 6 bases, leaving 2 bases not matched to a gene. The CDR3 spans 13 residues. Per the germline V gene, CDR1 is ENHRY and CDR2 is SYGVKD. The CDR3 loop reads CAISLDRGNEQFF. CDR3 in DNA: TGTGCCATCAGTTTGGACAGGGGCAATGAGCAGTTCTTC.

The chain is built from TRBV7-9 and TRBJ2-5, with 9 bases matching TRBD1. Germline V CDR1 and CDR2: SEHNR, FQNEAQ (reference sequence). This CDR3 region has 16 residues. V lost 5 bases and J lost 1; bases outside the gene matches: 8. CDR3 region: CASSRFGTGTQETQYF. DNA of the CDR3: TGTGCCAGCAGCCGTTTTGGGACAGGGACCCAAGAGACCCAGTACTTC.

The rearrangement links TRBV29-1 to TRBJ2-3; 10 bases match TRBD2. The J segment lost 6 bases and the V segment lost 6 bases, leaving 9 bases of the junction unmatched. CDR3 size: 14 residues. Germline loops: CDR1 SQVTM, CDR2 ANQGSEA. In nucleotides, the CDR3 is TGCAGCGTACCTAGCGGGAGCGGGGGGGATACGCAGTATTTT. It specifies CSVPSGSGGDTQYF.

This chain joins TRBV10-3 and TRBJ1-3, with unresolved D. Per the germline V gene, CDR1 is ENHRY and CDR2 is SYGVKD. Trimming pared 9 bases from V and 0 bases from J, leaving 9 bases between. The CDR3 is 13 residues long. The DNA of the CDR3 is TGTGCCATTCGACAACCCTCTGGAAACACCATATATTTT. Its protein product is CAIRQPSGNTIYF.

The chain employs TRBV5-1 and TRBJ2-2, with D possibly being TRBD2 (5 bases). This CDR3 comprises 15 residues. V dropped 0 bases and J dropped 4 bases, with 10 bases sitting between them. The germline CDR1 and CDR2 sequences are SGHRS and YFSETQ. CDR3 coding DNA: TGCGCCAGCAGCTTGGTGGGAGCTGTCACCGGGGAGCTGTTTTTT. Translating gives CASSLVGAVTGELFF.

CDR3 protein: CASSLPHRGTNYGYTF. The CDR3 DNA is TGTGCCAGCAGCTTACCCCACAGGGGGACTAACTATGGCTACACCTTC. The chain has TRBV5-6 and TRBJ1-2, with 8 positions matching TRBD1. Unmatched junction bases numbered 6, after V lost 2 bases and J lost 0 bases. The CDR3 loop spans 16 amino acids. The germline V gene has CDR1 SGHDT and CDR2 YYEEEE.

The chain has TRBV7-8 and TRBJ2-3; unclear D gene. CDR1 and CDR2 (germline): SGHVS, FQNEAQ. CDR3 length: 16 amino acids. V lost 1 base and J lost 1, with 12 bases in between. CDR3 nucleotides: TGTGCCAGCAGCTTAGGATTCAGCAGCCGCACAGATACGCAGTATTTT. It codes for CASSLGFSSRTDTQYF.

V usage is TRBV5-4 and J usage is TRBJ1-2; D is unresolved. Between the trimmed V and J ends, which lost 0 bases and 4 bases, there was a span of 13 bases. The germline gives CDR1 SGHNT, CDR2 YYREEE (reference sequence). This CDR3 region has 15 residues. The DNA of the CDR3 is TGTGCCAGCAGCTTGGGATCTGGGCCCGCCTATGGCTACACCTTC. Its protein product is CASSLGSGPAYGYTF.

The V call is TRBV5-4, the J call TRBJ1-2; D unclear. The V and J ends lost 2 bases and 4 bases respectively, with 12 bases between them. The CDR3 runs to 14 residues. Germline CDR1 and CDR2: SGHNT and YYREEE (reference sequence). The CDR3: CASSFGGLPYGYTF. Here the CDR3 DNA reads TGTGCCAGCAGCTTCGGAGGGCTACCCTATGGCTACACCTTC.

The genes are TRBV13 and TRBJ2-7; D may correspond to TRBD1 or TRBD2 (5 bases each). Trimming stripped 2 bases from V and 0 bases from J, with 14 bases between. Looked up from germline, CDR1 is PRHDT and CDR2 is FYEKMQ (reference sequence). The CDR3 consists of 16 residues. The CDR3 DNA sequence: TGTGCCAGCAGCTTACAGGGAACGGGGTTCTCCTACGAGCAGTACTTC. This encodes CASSLQGTGFSYEQYF.

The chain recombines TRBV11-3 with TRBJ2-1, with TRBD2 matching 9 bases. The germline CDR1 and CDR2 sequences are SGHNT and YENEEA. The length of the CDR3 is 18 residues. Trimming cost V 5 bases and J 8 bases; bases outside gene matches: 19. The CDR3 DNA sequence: TGTGCCAGCAGCGCCTCCGGTTTTGCGGGAGGGTTTCTGGATGAGCAGTTCTTC. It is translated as CASSASGFAGGFLDEQFF.

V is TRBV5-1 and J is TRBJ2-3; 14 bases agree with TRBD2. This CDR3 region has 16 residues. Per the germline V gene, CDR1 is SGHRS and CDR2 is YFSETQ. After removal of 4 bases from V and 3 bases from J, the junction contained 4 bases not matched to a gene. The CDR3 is CASSMGLAGVTDTQYF. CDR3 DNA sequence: TGCGCCAGCAGCATGGGACTAGCGGGAGTAACAGATACGCAGTATTTT. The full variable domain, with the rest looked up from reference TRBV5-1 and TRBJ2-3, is KAGVTQTPRYLIKTRGQQVTLSCSPISGHRSVSWYQQTPGQGLQFLFEYFSETQRNKGNFPGRFSGRQFSNSRSEMNVSTLELGDSALYLCASSMGLAGVTDTQYFGPGTRLTVL.

The CDR3 DNA reads TGTGCCAGCAGTTTAGGGGTTTTGGGCTATGGCTACACCTTC. Protein product: CASSLGVLGYGYTF. The chain has TRBV28 and TRBJ1-2, with no clear D. CDR3 size: 14 residues. Between the trimmed V and J ends, which lost 2 bases and 4 bases, there was a span of 11 bases. CDR1 is MDHEN, CDR2 SYDVKM, per germline.

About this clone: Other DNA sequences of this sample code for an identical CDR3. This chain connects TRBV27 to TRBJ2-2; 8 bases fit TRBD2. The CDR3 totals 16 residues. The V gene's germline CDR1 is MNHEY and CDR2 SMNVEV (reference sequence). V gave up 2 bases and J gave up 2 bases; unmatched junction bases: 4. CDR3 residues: CASSLGTSGNTGELFF. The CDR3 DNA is TGTGCCAGCAGTTTAGGCACTAGCGGAAACACCGGGGAGCTGTTTTTT.

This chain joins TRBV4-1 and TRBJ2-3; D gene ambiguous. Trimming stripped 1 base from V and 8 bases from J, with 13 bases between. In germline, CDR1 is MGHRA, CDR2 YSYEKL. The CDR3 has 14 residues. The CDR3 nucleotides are TGCGCCAGCAGCCAAGCGGCGAATGACCGTACGCAGTATTTT. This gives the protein CASSQAANDRTQYF.

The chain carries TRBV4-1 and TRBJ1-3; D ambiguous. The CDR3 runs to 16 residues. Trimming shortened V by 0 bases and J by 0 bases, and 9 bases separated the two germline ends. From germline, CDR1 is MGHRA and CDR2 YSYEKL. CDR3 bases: TGCGCCAGCAGCCAAGATTGGCAAGCCTCTGGAAACACCATATATTTT. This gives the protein CASSQDWQASGNTIYF.

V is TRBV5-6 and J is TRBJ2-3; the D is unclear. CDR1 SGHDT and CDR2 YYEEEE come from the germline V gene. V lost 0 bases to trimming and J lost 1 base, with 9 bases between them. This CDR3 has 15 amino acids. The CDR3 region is CASSLGQTRTDTQYF. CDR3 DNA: TGTGCCAGCAGCTTGGGCCAAACGCGCACAGATACGCAGTATTTT.

CDR3 DNA: TGTGCCACCAGCAGCGATCCGGGACTAGCGGGATCTGGTGAGCAGTACTTC. Translation gives CATSSDPGLAGSGEQYF. The genes are TRBV15 and TRBJ2-7; 13 bases agree with TRBD2. This CDR3 comprises 17 residues. The V gene end was trimmed by 3 bases and the J gene end by 7 bases; junction bases not matched to a gene: 12. CDR1 LNHNV and CDR2 YYDKDF come from the germline V gene (reference sequence).

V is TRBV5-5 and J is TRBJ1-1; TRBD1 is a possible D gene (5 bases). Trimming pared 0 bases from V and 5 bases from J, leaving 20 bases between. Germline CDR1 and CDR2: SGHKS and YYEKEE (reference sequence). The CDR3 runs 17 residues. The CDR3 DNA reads TGTGCCAGCAGCTTGGGAGCCCGGACATATTCACGGACTGAAGCTTTCTTT. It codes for CASSLGARTYSRTEAFF.

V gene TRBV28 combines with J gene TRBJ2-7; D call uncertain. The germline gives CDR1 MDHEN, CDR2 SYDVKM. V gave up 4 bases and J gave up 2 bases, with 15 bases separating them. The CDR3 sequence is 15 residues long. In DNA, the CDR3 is TGTGCCAGCAGTTCTCACCCCGGCGACCCCTACGAGCAGTACTTC. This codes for CASSSHPGDPYEQYF.

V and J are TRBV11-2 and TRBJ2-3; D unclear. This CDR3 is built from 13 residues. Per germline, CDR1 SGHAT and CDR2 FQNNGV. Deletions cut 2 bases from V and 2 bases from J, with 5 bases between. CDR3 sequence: CASSLLTTDTQYF. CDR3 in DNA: TGTGCCAGCAGCTTACTTACCACAGATACGCAGTATTTT.

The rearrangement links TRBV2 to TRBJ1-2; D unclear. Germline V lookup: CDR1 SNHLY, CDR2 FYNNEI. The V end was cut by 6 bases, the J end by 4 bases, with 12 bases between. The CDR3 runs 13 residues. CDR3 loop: CASRGRPSYGYTF. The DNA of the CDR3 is TGTGCCAGCAGAGGACGTCCCAGCTATGGCTACACCTTC.

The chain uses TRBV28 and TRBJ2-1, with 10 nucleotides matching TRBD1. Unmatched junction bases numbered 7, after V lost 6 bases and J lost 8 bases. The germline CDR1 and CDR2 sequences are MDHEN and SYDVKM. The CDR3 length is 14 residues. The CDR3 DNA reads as TGTGCCAGCAGCAGACAGGGGGCGAGTGATGAGCAGTTCTTC. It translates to CASSRQGASDEQFF.